The 21 T cell receptor beta chains below were found in one sample sequenced in a study of CD4+ T cells in melanoma. Profiling relied on immunoSEQ multiplex PCR, and the TCRdb table lists in-frame clones only, not all of them. The sample shows 140,000 or so clones, around 90% of them seen only once. Receptor source: a human donor with melanoma.

This clone was counted a single time. The gene calls are TRBV7-8 and TRBJ2-3; 11 bases are shared with TRBD2. V lost 5 bases and J lost 2; bases outside the gene matches: 3. CDR1 SGHVS and CDR2 FQNEAQ come from the germline V gene. This CDR3 has 15 amino acids. CDR3 region: CASSASGGLTDTQYF. DNA for the CDR3: TGTGCCAGCAGCGCTAGCGGGGGGCTCACAGATACGCAGTATTTT.

The CDR3 loop reads CASSLAFSAGGQNEQFF. CDR3 sequence (DNA): TGTGCCAGCAGCTTAGCATTCTCCGCGGGGGGGCAGAATGAGCAGTTCTTC. The rearrangement links TRBV7-2 to TRBJ2-1, with 9 bases fitting TRBD2. Per the germline V gene, CDR1 is SGHTA and CDR2 is FQGNSA. The trim removed 0 bases at V and 7 bases at J, leaving 10 bases unmatched. CDR3 length: 17 residues.

This sequence joins TRBV5-1 and TRBJ2-3; 9 bases map to TRBD1. Unmatched junction bases numbered 9, after V lost 4 bases and J lost 0 bases. CDR1 is SGHRS and CDR2 is YFSETQ in the germline V gene. CDR3 length: 17 residues. The CDR3 DNA follows: TGCGCCAGCAGCCGCGGGACAGGGCCGGGCAGCACAGATACGCAGTATTTT. It encodes CASSRGTGPGSTDTQYF.

The chain combines TRBV7-9 with TRBJ2-1; TRBD2 matches 12 bases. J lost 5 bases, V lost 5 bases, and 4 bases had no gene match. The length of the CDR3 is 15 residues. Per germline, CDR1 SEHNR and CDR2 FQNEAQ (reference sequence). The CDR3 region is CASSLRLAGDNEQFF. CDR3 bases: TGTGCCAGCAGCCTGAGACTAGCGGGGGACAATGAGCAGTTCTTC.

This sequence joins TRBV19 and TRBJ2-1; 9 bases fit TRBD1. The CDR3 extends over 13 amino acids. The germline gives CDR1 LNHDA, CDR2 SQIVND (reference sequence). Trimming took 10 bases from V and 6 from J; bases not matched to a gene: 7. The CDR3 DNA reads TGTGCCACAGGACAGGGGTGGTTCAATGAGCAGTTCTTC. It encodes CATGQGWFNEQFF.

The rearrangement links TRBV5-6 to TRBJ2-3; 8 bases align to TRBD2. Germline lookup yields CDR1 SGHDT and CDR2 YYEEEE. Trimming cost V 2 bases and J 1 base; bases outside gene matches: 3. The CDR3 length is 15 residues. CDR3 nucleotide sequence: TGTGCCAGCAGCTTCAGGCGGGGGGGCACAGATACGCAGTATTTT. This encodes CASSFRRGGTDTQYF.

The chain combines TRBV6-4 with TRBJ1-1; no clear D. CDR3 length: 13 residues. Between the trimmed V and J ends, which lost 0 bases and 3 bases, there was a span of 5 bases. Germline CDR1 and CDR2: MRHNA and SNTAGT. The CDR3 nucleotides are TGTGCCAGCAGTGACTCCCAGTACACTGAAGCTTTCTTT. It translates to CASSDSQYTEAFF.

J is TRBJ2-2 and V is TRBV5-1; D unclear. V was clipped by 1 base and J by 4 bases, with 2 bases between them. The germline gives CDR1 SGHRS, CDR2 YFSETQ. The CDR3 consists of 12 residues. The chain's CDR3 is CASSLLTGELFF. The CDR3 DNA reads as TGCGCCAGCAGCTTGCTCACCGGGGAGCTGTTTTTT.

This chain joins TRBV6-5 and TRBJ1-3; the D is unclear. CDR3 length: 15 residues. Trimming pared 2 bases from V and 0 bases from J, leaving 8 bases between. CDR1 is MNHEY, CDR2 SVGAGI, per germline. The CDR3 sequence is CASSYERPSGNTIYF. The CDR3 nucleotides are TGTGCCAGCAGTTACGAGAGACCCTCTGGAAACACCATATATTTT.

The rearrangement links TRBV5-1 to TRBJ2-5; TRBD2 aligns across 7 bases. The last part of the DNA fits TRBJ2-7 better; the J call may be wrong. Germline V gives CDR1 SGHRS, CDR2 YFSETQ. The CDR3 extends over 15 amino acids. The CDR3 here is CASSLGWAGVYEQYF. In DNA form, the CDR3 reads TGCGCCAGCAGCTTGGGGTGGGCGGGGGTATACGAGCAGTACTTC.

The V gene is TRBV5-1, the J gene TRBJ1-1; D is possibly TRBD1 (6 bases). The length of the CDR3 is 15 residues. Germline values: CDR1 SGHRS, CDR2 YFSETQ. Trimming cost V 3 bases and J 7 bases, with 19 bases left between them. The CDR3 nucleotides are TGCGCCAGCAGCTCGGACAGTTTTCGGAACGGTGAAGCTTTCTTT. Translated, it gives CASSSDSFRNGEAFF.

V is TRBV6-1 and J is TRBJ1-1; 7 positions agree with TRBD1. This CDR3 is 13 amino acids long. Trimming took 7 bases from V and 3 from J; bases not matched to a gene: 5. The germline gives CDR1 MNHNS, CDR2 SASEGT. CDR3 bases: TGTGCCAGCAAGCACAGGGGTGACACTGAAGCTTTCTTT. Protein sequence: CASKHRGDTEAFF.

The rearrangement uses TRBV5-5 and TRBJ2-5; unclear D gene. CDR3 length: 15 residues. Trimming shortened V by 2 bases and J by 1 base, and 12 bases separated the two germline ends. Germline CDR1 reads SGHKS; CDR2 reads YYEKEE (reference sequence). The DNA of the CDR3 is TGTGCCAGCAGCTTAACGCCCGCTATCCAAGAGACCCAGTACTTC. Protein: CASSLTPAIQETQYF.

As DNA, the CDR3 is TGTGCCAGCAGTGAGCTCCCGCAGGGGGCATATCGCTACAATGAGCAGTTCTTC. Residues: CASSELPQGAYRYNEQFF. The chain joins TRBV6-1 to TRBJ2-1; 8 bases fit TRBD1. The CDR3 runs 18 residues. The junction had 13 bases not matched to a gene; V was cut back by 3 bases and J by 3 bases. Germline V gene lookup returns CDR1 MNHNS and CDR2 SASEGT.

V is TRBV7-2 and J is TRBJ2-1; 10 positions agree with TRBD1. The J segment lost 7 bases and the V segment lost 1 base, leaving 4 bases of the junction unmatched. This CDR3 comprises 15 residues. Germline V gene data show CDR1 as SGHTA and CDR2 as FQGNSA. The CDR3 nucleotides are TGTGCCAGCAGCTTAGTAGGACAGGGGGGGAATGAGCAGTTCTTC. This codes for CASSLVGQGGNEQFF.

This sequence joins TRBV11-2 and TRBJ2-1, with TRBD2 identical over 8 bases. This CDR3 region has 16 residues. CDR1 and CDR2 from the germline V gene are SGHAT and FQNNGV. J lost 12 bases, V lost 2 bases, and 15 bases had no gene match. CDR3 sequence: CASSLSFQRGPPSQFF. Here the CDR3 DNA reads TGTGCCAGCAGCTTAAGTTTCCAGCGGGGGCCCCCGTCGCAGTTCTTC.

The V call is TRBV2, the J call TRBJ2-7, with D possibly being TRBD1 or TRBD2 (5 bases each). The V gene's germline CDR1 is SNHLY and CDR2 FYNNEI. V lost 11 bases to trimming and J lost 1 base, with 18 bases between them. The CDR3 totals 14 residues. CDR3 amino acids: CARRGYKTSYEQYF. The CDR3 DNA follows: TGTGCCCGTCGGGGCTACAAAACATCCTACGAGCAGTACTTC.

The J gene is TRBJ2-7, the V gene TRBV4-2; perhaps TRBD2 as D (6 bases). The V gene's germline CDR1 is LGHNA and CDR2 YNFKEQ. Trimming cost V 0 bases and J 4 bases, with 16 bases left between them. This CDR3 region has 16 residues. Written as DNA, the CDR3 is TGTGCCAGCAGCCAAGATTCGGGGGATGCCGTTTACGAGCAGTACTTC. Protein sequence: CASSQDSGDAVYEQYF.

J is TRBJ1-1 and V is TRBV18; tentatively, D is TRBD1 (5 bases). Deletions cut 3 bases from V and 0 bases from J, with 8 bases between. The CDR3 length is 14 residues. CDR1 and CDR2 from the germline V gene are KGHSH and LQKENI. The CDR3 loop is CASSPRQLNTEAFF. As DNA, the CDR3 is TGTGCCAGCTCACCTCGACAGCTGAACACTGAAGCTTTCTTT.

The J gene is TRBJ2-3, the V gene TRBV7-9; TRBD2 aligns across 10 bases. The germline gives CDR1 SEHNR, CDR2 FQNEAQ (reference sequence). V was clipped by 8 bases and J by 6 bases; unmatched bases: 11. This CDR3 region has 15 residues. The CDR3 here is CASPSTLAGVDTQYF. Here the CDR3 DNA reads TGTGCCAGCCCTTCTACCCTAGCGGGGGTGGATACGCAGTATTTT.

The J gene is TRBJ1-3, the V gene TRBV19, with 7 bases fitting TRBD1. The germline V gene has CDR1 LNHDA and CDR2 SQIVND (reference sequence). The CDR3 is 13 residues long. With V trimmed by 7 bases and J by 2 bases, 2 bases remained unmatched. CDR3 DNA: TGTGCCAGTACTCAGGGGGCTGGAAACACCATATATTTT. This encodes CASTQGAGNTIYF.